This TCR beta chain was observed in a study of cytomegalovirus exposure and HLA in healthy donors. General study results and limits: Association with HLA alleles at 0.05 false discovery rate was found for around 17,000 TCR beta sequences in a later analysis. Most CMV-associated TCR beta chains were later found to appear HLA-restricted. In a later analysis, compared with equally common non-associated chains, HLA-associated beta chains were more expanded. With high specificity and sensitivity, the classifier reportedly diagnosed cytomegalovirus status.

As regards this clone: Its antigen is not known.

V dropped 3 bases and J dropped 0 bases, with 10 bases sitting between them. From germline, CDR1 is SGHRS and CDR2 YFSETQ. The CDR3 length is 15 residues. Amplification used 60 Vbeta primers and 13 Jbeta primers. Profiling relied on immunoSEQ multiplex PCR, and the TCRdb table lists in-frame clones only, not all of them. The sample yields about 120,000 clones, 70% to 90% seen once. The receptor comes from a man aged 35 to 55 in good health and CMV-seronegative. Sequencing was carried out using PBMCs. The genes are TRBV5-1 and TRBJ2-4; a weak D match, TRBD2 (6 bases). CDR3 nucleotides: TGCGCCAGCAGCTGGGCGGGGATAGCCAAAAACATTCAGTACTTC. Its protein is CASSWAGIAKNIQYF. The full variable domain, completed using reference TRBV5-1 and TRBJ2-4, is KAGVTQTPRYLIKTRGQQVTLSCSPISGHRSVSWYQQTPGQGLQFLFEYFSETQRNKGNFPGRFSGRQFSNSRSEMNVSTLELGDSALYLCASSWAGIAKNIQYFGAGTRLSVL.